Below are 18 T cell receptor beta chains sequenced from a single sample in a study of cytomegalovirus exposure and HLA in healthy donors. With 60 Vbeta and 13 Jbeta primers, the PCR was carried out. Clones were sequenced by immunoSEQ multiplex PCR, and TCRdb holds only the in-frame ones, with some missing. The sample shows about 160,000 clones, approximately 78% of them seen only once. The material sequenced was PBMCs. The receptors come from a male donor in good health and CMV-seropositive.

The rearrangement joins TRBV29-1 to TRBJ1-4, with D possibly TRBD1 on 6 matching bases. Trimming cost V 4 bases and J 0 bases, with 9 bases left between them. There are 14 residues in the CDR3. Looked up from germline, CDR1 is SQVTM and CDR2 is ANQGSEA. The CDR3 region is CSVGAGATNEKLFF. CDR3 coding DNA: TGCAGCGTTGGCGCAGGGGCAACTAATGAAAAACTGTTTTTT.

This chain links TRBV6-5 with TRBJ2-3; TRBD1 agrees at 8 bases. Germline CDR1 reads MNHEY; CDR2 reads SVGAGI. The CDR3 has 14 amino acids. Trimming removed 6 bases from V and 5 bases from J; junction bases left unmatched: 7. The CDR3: CASSNRGFRDTQYF. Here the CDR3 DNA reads TGTGCCAGCAGCAACAGGGGGTTCCGAGATACGCAGTATTTT.

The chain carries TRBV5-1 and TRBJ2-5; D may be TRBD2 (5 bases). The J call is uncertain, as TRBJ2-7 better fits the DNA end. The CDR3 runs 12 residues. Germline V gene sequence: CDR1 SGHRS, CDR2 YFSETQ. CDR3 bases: TGCGCCAGCAGCCCGGGGAGCTACGAGCAGTACTTC. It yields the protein CASSPGSYEQYF.

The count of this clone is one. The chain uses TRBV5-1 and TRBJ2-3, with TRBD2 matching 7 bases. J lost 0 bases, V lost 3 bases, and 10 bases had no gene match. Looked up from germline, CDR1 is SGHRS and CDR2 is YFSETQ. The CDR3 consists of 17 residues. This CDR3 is CASSSGGPSGSTDTQYF. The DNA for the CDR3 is TGCGCCAGCAGCTCTGGAGGCCCTAGCGGAAGCACAGATACGCAGTATTTT.

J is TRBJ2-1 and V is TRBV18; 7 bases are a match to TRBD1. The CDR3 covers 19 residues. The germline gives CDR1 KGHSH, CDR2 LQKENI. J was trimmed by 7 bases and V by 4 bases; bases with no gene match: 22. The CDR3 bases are TGTGCCAGCTCACTAAACCTGCTTATTTCGAGACAGGGTAATAATGAGCAGTTCTTC. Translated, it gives CASSLNLLISRQGNNEQFF.

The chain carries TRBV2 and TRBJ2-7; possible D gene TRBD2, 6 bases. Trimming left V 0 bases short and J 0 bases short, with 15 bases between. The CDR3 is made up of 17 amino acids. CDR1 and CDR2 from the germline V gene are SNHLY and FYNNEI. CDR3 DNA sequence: TGTGCCAGCAGTGAAGCGCTTCGGGAGACAGTCTCCTACGAGCAGTACTTC. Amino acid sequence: CASSEALRETVSYEQYF.

CDR3 DNA: TGTGCCACCAGCAGAAAAACTAGCGGGGGAAGCACAGATACGCAGTATTTT. Translation: CATSRKTSGGSTDTQYF. The J gene is TRBJ2-3, the V gene TRBV15, with 11 bases fitting TRBD2. There are 17 residues in the CDR3. Germline V lookup: CDR1 LNHNV, CDR2 YYDKDF (reference sequence). V was pared by 2 bases and J by 0 bases, with 4 bases of the junction left unmatched.

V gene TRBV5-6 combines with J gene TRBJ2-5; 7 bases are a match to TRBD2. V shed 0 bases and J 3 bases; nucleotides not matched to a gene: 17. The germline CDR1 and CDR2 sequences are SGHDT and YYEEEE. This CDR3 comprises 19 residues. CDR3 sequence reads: CASSLAVGGGPWWEETQYF. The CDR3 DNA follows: TGTGCCAGCAGCTTGGCAGTTGGGGGAGGGCCGTGGTGGGAAGAGACCCAGTACTTC.

CDR3 nucleotides: TGTGCCAGCAGCTTAGCAGGCAGGGTTGGTGCCGGGGAGCTGTTTTTT. Translation gives CASSLAGRVGAGELFF. The chain combines TRBV7-9 with TRBJ2-2; D is perhaps TRBD1 (5 bases). CDR3 length equals 16 residues. Germline-derived CDR1 and CDR2 are SEHNR and FQNEAQ (reference sequence). Trimming removed 0 bases at V and 6 bases at J, with 14 bases between.

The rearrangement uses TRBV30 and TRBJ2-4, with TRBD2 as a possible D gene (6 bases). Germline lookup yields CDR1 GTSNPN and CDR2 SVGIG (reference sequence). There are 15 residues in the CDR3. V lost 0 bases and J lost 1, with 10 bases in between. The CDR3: CAWSVTGVAKNIQYF. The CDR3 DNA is TGTGCCTGGAGTGTAACGGGGGTGGCCAAAAACATTCAGTACTTC.

DNA for the CDR3: TGTGCCAGCAGCGTAGGGCAAGGGGCGGTGAAGGACAATGAGCAGTTCTTC. It translates to CASSVGQGAVKDNEQFF. The chain carries TRBV9 and TRBJ2-1; D may be TRBD1 (5 bases). Germline assignment: CDR1 SGDLS and CDR2 YYNGEE. The CDR3 is made up of 17 amino acids. V was pared by 0 bases and J by 5 bases, with 18 bases between.

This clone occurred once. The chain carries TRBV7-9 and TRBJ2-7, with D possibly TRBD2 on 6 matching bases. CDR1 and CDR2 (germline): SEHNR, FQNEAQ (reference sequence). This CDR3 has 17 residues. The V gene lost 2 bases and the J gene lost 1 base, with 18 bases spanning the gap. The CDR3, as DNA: TGTGCCAGCAGCTTAAATCTTGGGACTCGAGGATCCTACGAGCAGTACTTC. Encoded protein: CASSLNLGTRGSYEQYF.

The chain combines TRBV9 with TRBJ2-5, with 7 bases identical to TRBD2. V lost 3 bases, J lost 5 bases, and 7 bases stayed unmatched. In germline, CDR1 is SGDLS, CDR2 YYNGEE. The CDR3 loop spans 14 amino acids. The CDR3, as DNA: TGTGCCAGCAGCGGGGGAGGGCCAGGGGAGACCCAGTACTTC. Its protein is CASSGGGPGETQYF.

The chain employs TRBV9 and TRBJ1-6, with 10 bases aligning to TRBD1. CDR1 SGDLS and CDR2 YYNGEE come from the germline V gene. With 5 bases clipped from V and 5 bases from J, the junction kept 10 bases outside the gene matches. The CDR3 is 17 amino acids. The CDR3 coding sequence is TGTGCCAGCAGTCCTTTCCGGGACAGGGGAGATAATTCACCCCTCCACTTT. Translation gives CASSPFRDRGDNSPLHF. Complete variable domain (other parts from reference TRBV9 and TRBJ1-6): DSGVTQTPKHLITATGQRVTLRCSPRSGDLSVYWYQQSLDQGLQFLIQYYNGEERAKGNILERFSAQQFPDLHSELNLSSLELGDSALYFCASSPFRDRGDNSPLHFGNGTRLTVT.

The CDR3 DNA follows: TGTGCCACCAGCAGAGATAAGGGGAAGGGAAACACTGAAGCTTTCTTT. Translation: CATSRDKGKGNTEAFF. The chain employs TRBV15 and TRBJ1-1, with a tentative D call TRBD1 (5 bases). V lost 0 bases and J 2 bases, leaving 13 bases between the germline ends. Germline assignment: CDR1 LNHNV and CDR2 YYDKDF (reference sequence). The CDR3 is 16 amino acids.

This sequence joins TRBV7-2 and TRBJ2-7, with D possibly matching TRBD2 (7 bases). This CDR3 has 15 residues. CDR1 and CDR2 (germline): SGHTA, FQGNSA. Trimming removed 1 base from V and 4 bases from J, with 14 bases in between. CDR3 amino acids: CASSLEPGGRYEQYF. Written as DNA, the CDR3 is TGTGCCAGCAGCTTAGAGCCGGGGGGCCGATACGAGCAGTACTTC.

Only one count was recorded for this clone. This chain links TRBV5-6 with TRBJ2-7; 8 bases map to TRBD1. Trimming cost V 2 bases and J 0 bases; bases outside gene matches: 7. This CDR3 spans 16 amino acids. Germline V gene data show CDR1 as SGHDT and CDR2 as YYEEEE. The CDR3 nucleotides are TGTGCCAGCAGCTTAATGGGCCAGGGGGCCTCCTACGAGCAGTACTTC. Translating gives CASSLMGQGASYEQYF.

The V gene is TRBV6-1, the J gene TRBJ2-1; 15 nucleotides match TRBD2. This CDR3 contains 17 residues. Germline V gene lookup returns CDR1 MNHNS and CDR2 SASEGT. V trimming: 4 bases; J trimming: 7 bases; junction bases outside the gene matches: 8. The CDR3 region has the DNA TGTGCCAGCAGTGGGACTAGCGGGGGGGGTCCTTTTAATGAGCAGTTCTTC. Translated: CASSGTSGGGPFNEQFF.